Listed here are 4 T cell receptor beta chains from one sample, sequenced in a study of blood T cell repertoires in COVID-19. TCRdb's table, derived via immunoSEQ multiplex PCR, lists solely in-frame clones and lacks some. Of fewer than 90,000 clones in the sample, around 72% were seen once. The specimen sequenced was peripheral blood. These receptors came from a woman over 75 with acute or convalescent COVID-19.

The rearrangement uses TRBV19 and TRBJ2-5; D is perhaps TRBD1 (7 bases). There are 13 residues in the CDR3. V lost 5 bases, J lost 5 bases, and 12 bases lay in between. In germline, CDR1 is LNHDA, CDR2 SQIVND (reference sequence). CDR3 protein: CASSQGGAETQYF. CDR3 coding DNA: TGTGCCAGTAGTCAGGGGGGAGCGGAGACCCAGTACTTC.

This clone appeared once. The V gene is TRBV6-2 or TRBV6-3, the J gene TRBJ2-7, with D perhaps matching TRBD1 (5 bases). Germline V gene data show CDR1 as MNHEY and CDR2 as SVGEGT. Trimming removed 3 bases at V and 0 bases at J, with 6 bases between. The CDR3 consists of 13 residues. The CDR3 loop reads CASSYQGSYEQYF. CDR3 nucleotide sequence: TGTGCCAGCAGTTATCAGGGCTCCTACGAGCAGTACTTC.

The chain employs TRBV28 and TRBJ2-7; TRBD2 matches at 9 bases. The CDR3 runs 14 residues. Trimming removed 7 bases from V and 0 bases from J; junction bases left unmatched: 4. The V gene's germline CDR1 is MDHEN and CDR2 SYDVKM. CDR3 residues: CASTPSGDSYEQYF. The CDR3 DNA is TGTGCCAGCACCCCTAGCGGGGACTCCTACGAGCAGTACTTC. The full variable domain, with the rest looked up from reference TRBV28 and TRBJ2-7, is DVKVTQSSRYLVKRTGEKVFLECVQDMDHENMFWYRQDPGLGLRLIYFSYDVKMKEKGDIPEGYSVSREKKERFSLILESASTNQTSMYLCASTPSGDSYEQYFGPGTRLTVT.

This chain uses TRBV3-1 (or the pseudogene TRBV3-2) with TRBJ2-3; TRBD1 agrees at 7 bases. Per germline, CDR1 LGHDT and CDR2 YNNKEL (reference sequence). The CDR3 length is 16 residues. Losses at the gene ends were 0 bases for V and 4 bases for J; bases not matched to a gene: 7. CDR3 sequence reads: CASSQDRGRRADTQYF. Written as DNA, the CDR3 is TGTGCCAGCAGCCAAGATAGGGGGCGGCGGGCAGATACGCAGTATTTT.